A single sample is the source of the 20 T cell receptor beta chains below, sequenced in a study of neurological immune-mediated disorders. TCRdb recomputed calls from the 5' RACE reads with MiXCR, one row per CDR3 protein. The sample carries 40,000 to 45,000 distinct CDR3 sequences, just under 6.5% recorded once. The specimen was CD4+ T cells from blood. The source is a woman in her thirties or forties in good health.

This clonotype has a count of ten or more. The chain joins TRBV5-1 to TRBJ2-1, with TRBD2 matching 8 bases. With V trimmed by 4 bases and J by 15 bases, 12 bases remained unmatched. There are 13 residues in the CDR3. The germline gives CDR1 SGHRS, CDR2 YFSETQ. CDR3 sequence: CASSPDRPAGGFF. The CDR3 nucleotides read TGCGCCAGCAGCCCAGATAGGCCCGCGGGGGGGTTCTTC.

This clonotype showed up many times. This chain uses TRBV28 with TRBJ2-6; D is unclear. V gave up 3 bases and J gave up 0 bases, with 6 bases separating them. Germline CDR1 and CDR2: MDHEN and SYDVKM. The CDR3 loop spans 15 amino acids. Written as DNA, the CDR3 is TGTGCCAGCAGTTTTGAGCACTCTGGGGCCAACGTCCTGACTTTC. Its translation: CASSFEHSGANVLTF.

This clonotype appeared many times. This rearrangement joins TRBV11-2 to TRBJ2-1; either TRBD1 or TRBD2 may supply D (6 bases each). The CDR3 has 15 residues. The germline V gene encodes CDR1 SGHAT and CDR2 FQNNGV. With 4 bases removed from V and 15 bases from J, the gap between germline ends came to 25 bases. DNA of the CDR3: TGTGCCAGCAGCTCCCGGCGGGACACAGCGGAGGCGGCGTTCTTC. It yields the protein CASSSRRDTAEAAFF.

This clonotype was counted at least ten times. V is TRBV5-1 and J is TRBJ2-7; 8 bases line up with TRBD1. Losses at the gene ends were 0 bases for V and 0 bases for J; bases not matched to a gene: 5. CDR3 length: 16 residues. Germline V gene sequence: CDR1 SGHRS, CDR2 YFSETQ. CDR3 nucleotide sequence: TGCGCCAGCAGCTTGGGGCACAGGGGGTTCTCCTACGAGCAGTACTTC. Translating it yields CASSLGHRGFSYEQYF.

Many counts were recorded for this clonotype. This rearrangement joins TRBV18 to TRBJ1-1, with 8 bases that match TRBD1. This CDR3 comprises 15 residues. J was trimmed by 1 base and V by 2 bases; bases with no gene match: 3. The germline gives CDR1 KGHSH, CDR2 LQKENI. CDR3 nucleotides: TGTGCCAGCTCACCATGGACAGGGACGAACACTGAAGCTTTCTTT. It codes for CASSPWTGTNTEAFF.

In its sample, this clonotype was seen many times. The chain has TRBV20-1 and TRBJ2-7; unclear D gene. This CDR3 spans 12 amino acids. Trimming took off 5 bases at V and 2 bases at J, with 10 bases between the two ends. From germline, CDR1 is DFQATT and CDR2 SNEGSKA (reference sequence). The CDR3 sequence is CSAPPTPYEQYF. As DNA, the CDR3 is TGCAGTGCTCCCCCAACCCCCTACGAGCAGTACTTC.

Many counts were recorded for this clonotype. In DNA form, the CDR3 reads TGTGCCACCAGTCTCCGGCTAGCGGGCTACAATGAGCAGTTCTTC. This gives the protein CATSLRLAGYNEQFF. This rearrangement joins TRBV24-1 to TRBJ2-1, with 8 nucleotides matching TRBD2. The trim removed 6 bases at V and 3 bases at J, leaving 6 bases unmatched. Germline V gene sequence: CDR1 KGHDR, CDR2 SFDVKD. The CDR3 covers 15 residues.

This clonotype was found many times. This chain links TRBV6-6 with TRBJ1-6; D call uncertain. This CDR3 is built from 16 residues. The ends were cut back, 4 bases at V and 9 bases at J, with 19 bases in the middle. Germline V CDR1 and CDR2: MNHNY, SVGAGI (reference sequence). The CDR3 DNA follows: TGTGCCAGCAGTTCGGAGAGTTCCGTTTTAGGTTCACCCCTCCACTTT. Translation gives CASSSESSVLGSPLHF.

This clonotype was counted a few times. CDR3 nucleotides: TGTGCAAGTCGCTTAAGTGTCGGGACAAACTCCTACGAGCAGTACTTC. This codes for CASRLSVGTNSYEQYF. This chain uses TRBV12-2 with TRBJ2-7; whether TRBD1, the table's D call, matches the DNA was not checked. TRBV12-2 is termed a pseudogene. The CDR3 has 16 residues.

This clonotype was seen ten or more times. The CDR3 loop reads CSASDTGTAYNEQFF. In DNA, the CDR3 is TGCAGTGCTAGTGATACCGGGACAGCCTACAATGAGCAGTTCTTC. This chain uses TRBV20-1 with TRBJ2-1, with 7 positions matching TRBD1. J was trimmed by 2 bases and V by 3 bases; bases with no gene match: 7. From germline, CDR1 is DFQATT and CDR2 SNEGSKA (reference sequence). The CDR3 contains 15 residues.

This clonotype has ten or more counts. CDR3 in DNA: TGTGCCACCAGCGGAGCGGGAGCGCACAATGAGCAGTTCTTC. This codes for CATSGAGAHNEQFF. The rearrangement joins TRBV24-1 to TRBJ2-1, with TRBD2 matching over 8 bases. The germline V gene has CDR1 KGHDR and CDR2 SFDVKD. There are 14 residues in the CDR3. V shed 7 bases and J 5 bases; nucleotides not matched to a gene: 6.

This clonotype was detected ten times or more. This chain links TRBV20-1 with TRBJ2-2, with TRBD1 matching over 9 bases. Trimming removed 6 bases from V and 2 bases from J; junction bases left unmatched: 7. This CDR3 comprises 15 residues. Looked up from germline, CDR1 is DFQATT and CDR2 is SNEGSKA (reference sequence). The CDR3 loop is CSATRDRVNTGELFF. The CDR3, as DNA: TGCAGTGCCACGAGGGACAGGGTTAACACCGGGGAGCTGTTTTTT.

This clonotype was counted ten times or more. The rearrangement links TRBV10-3 to TRBJ2-7, with D hard to call. CDR1 and CDR2 from the germline V gene are ENHRY and SYGVKD. This CDR3 is 11 amino acids long. V was shortened by 3 bases and J by 3 bases, with 3 bases between the two germline ends. The DNA for the CDR3 is TGTGCCATCAGTGATTTCTACGAGCAGTACTTC. Its translation: CAISDFYEQYF.

The chain carries TRBV30 and TRBJ2-7; 10 positions match TRBD2. Germline V CDR1 and CDR2: GTSNPN, SVGIG (reference sequence). The J segment lost 5 bases and the V segment lost 4 bases, leaving 14 bases of the junction unmatched. This CDR3 is built from 16 residues. The CDR3 is CAWMKKGLAGVHEQYF. The DNA for the CDR3 is TGTGCCTGGATGAAAAAGGGCCTAGCGGGAGTCCACGAGCAGTACTTC.

The sample holds many counts of this clonotype. The chain couples TRBV20-1 to TRBJ2-5, with 8 bases fitting TRBD1. Germline V CDR1 and CDR2: DFQATT, SNEGSKA (reference sequence). This CDR3 comprises 12 residues. Losses at the gene ends were 2 bases for V and 6 bases for J; bases not matched to a gene: 2. The CDR3 nucleotides are TGCAGTGCTAGACCCAGGGGGCAGACCCAGTACTTC. This encodes CSARPRGQTQYF.

This clonotype was counted many times. The V and J genes are TRBV7-9 and TRBJ2-7; D might be TRBD2 (5 bases). Per the germline V gene, CDR1 is SEHNR and CDR2 is FQNEAQ (reference sequence). The V end lost 2 bases, the J end lost 3 bases, and 11 bases lay between the germline ends. CDR3 length: 14 amino acids. CDR3 in amino acids: CASSLREVNYEQYF. CDR3 bases: TGTGCCAGCAGCTTACGGGAAGTAAACTACGAGCAGTACTTC.

This rearrangement joins TRBV7-2 to TRBJ2-5, with D uncertain. The CDR3 is 12 amino acids. CDR1 is SGHTA and CDR2 is FQGNSA in the germline V gene. The V gene lost 3 bases and the J gene lost 4 bases, with 6 bases spanning the gap. CDR3 residues: CASSFPPETQYF. In nucleotides, the CDR3 is TGTGCCAGCAGCTTTCCACCAGAGACCCAGTACTTC.

This clonotype was recorded at least ten times. The genes are TRBV20-1 and TRBJ2-5; D remains unclear. There are 11 residues in the CDR3. Germline assignment: CDR1 DFQATT and CDR2 SNEGSKA (reference sequence). Between the trimmed V and J ends, which lost 3 bases and 2 bases, there was a span of 4 bases. The CDR3 loop is CSASLQETQYF. Written as DNA, the CDR3 is TGCAGTGCTAGTTTACAAGAGACCCAGTACTTC.

In this sample, this clonotype turned up many times. The chain combines TRBV5-1 with TRBJ1-1; no clear D. V lost 3 bases, J lost 0 bases, and 9 bases lay in between. The length of the CDR3 is 14 residues. CDR1 SGHRS and CDR2 YFSETQ come from the germline V gene. CDR3 DNA sequence: TGCGCCAGCAGCTCGGGATACATGAACACTGAAGCTTTCTTT. Residues: CASSSGYMNTEAFF.

In its sample, this clonotype was seen many times. J is TRBJ2-7 and V is TRBV20-1, with D perhaps TRBD1 or TRBD2 (5 bases each). The CDR3 contains 14 residues. Germline-derived CDR1 and CDR2 are DFQATT and SNEGSKA (reference sequence). V was trimmed by 5 bases and J by 3 bases, leaving 17 bases between them. CDR3 sequence reads: CSAQWWGTNYEQYF. The CDR3 DNA is TGCAGTGCTCAGTGGTGGGGGACGAACTACGAGCAGTACTTC.